These 26 T cell receptor beta chains were all obtained from the same sample, sequenced in a study of T cells in Graves' hyperthyroidism and ophthalmopathy. Amplification of TCR beta CDR3 regions used RNA as the template. HTBI primers drove first-round RT-PCR of the TCR CDR3. MiXCR was run by TCRdb on the multiplex PCR reads, yielding one entry per CDR3 protein. In the table there are about 570,000 distinct CDR3 sequences, more than 45% of which are singletons. The specimen sequenced was peripheral blood or thyroid tissue (not recorded which). The source is an adult woman with Graves' disease, either hyperthyroidism or ophthalmopathy (not recorded which).

This clonotype occurred many times. The chain links TRBV12-3 or TRBV12-4 to TRBJ2-7, with 7 bases that match TRBD2. Trimming removed 8 bases from V and 3 bases from J; junction bases left unmatched: 4. This CDR3 has 12 amino acids. For the CDR3, the DNA is TGTGCCAGCGGGTGGGGGGGCTACGAGCAGTACTTC. Its translation: CASGWGGYEQYF.

Here the CDR3 DNA reads TGTGCCATCACCGCGACTAGCGGGCGGGAGACCCAGTACTTC. The encoded protein is CAITATSGRETQYF. The genes are TRBV10-3 and TRBJ2-5, with 10 bases fitting TRBD2. The germline V gene encodes CDR1 ENHRY and CDR2 SYGVKD. The CDR3 covers 14 residues. Trimming cost V 7 bases and J 5 bases; bases outside gene matches: 7.

This chain joins TRBV12-3 or TRBV12-4 and TRBJ1-2; D possibly corresponds to TRBD1 (6 bases). Trimming removed 3 bases at V and 3 bases at J, with 14 bases between. This CDR3 comprises 15 residues. As DNA, the CDR3 is TGTGCCAGCAGTTTCTCAGGGGAAATGGACTATGGCTACACCTTC. Translated: CASSFSGEMDYGYTF.

This sequence joins TRBV7-2 and TRBJ2-5, with D perhaps matching TRBD1 or TRBD2 (7 bases each). With 3 bases removed from V and 5 bases from J, the gap between germline ends came to 16 bases. The CDR3 runs to 15 residues. Germline V lookup: CDR1 SGHTA, CDR2 FQGNSA. CDR3 DNA sequence: TGTGCCAGCAGCTTGGGCGGGGGCAGGGGGGAGACCCAGTACTTC. Protein product: CASSLGGGRGETQYF.

As for this clonotype: A much larger clone differs from this one at a single base, so this may be a read error. The rearrangement links TRBV4-1 to TRBJ1-1, with D uncertain. The CDR3 is 15 amino acids. From germline, CDR1 is MGHRA and CDR2 YSYEKL. The V gene lost 4 bases and the J gene lost 4 bases, with 16 bases spanning the gap. In nucleotides, the CDR3 is TGCGCCAGCAGCCCGGGAGACCTGGGGAGCACTGAAGCTTTCTTT. It is translated as CASSPGDLGSTEAFF.

This clonotype was detected many times. The chain recombines TRBV4-1 with TRBJ2-2, with D tentatively TRBD1 (5 bases). The germline V and J ends were trimmed by 4 bases and 1 base, with 10 bases remaining between them. From germline, CDR1 is MGHRA and CDR2 YSYEKL. This CDR3 has 15 residues. CDR3 coding DNA: TGCGCCAGCAGCCGAAACGACAGGAACACCGGGGAGCTGTTTTTT. It codes for CASSRNDRNTGELFF.

This clonotype was picked up a small number of times. The chain recombines TRBV20-1 with TRBJ1-1, with unresolved D. Trimming removed 3 bases from V and 7 bases from J, with 9 bases in between. The CDR3 is 11 amino acids. The V gene's germline CDR1 is DFQATT and CDR2 SNEGSKA (reference sequence). In DNA, the CDR3 is TGCAGTGCTAGTCAAGTCAGTGAAGCTTTCTTT. This sequence encodes CSASQVSEAFF.

Note on this clonotype: One base away lies a much larger clone, so this may be a sequencing read error. The rearrangement uses TRBV20-1 and TRBJ2-5; D might be TRBD1 (5 bases). This CDR3 comprises 12 residues. CDR1 and CDR2 (germline): DFQATT, SNEGSKA (reference sequence). DNA of the CDR3: TGCAGTGCTTGGGGCCCGAAAGAGACCCAGCACTTC. Its protein is CSAWGPKETQHF.

This chain joins TRBV9 and TRBJ2-7, with TRBD1 matching 8 bases. V shed 6 bases and J 3 bases; nucleotides not matched to a gene: 11. Germline CDR1 SGDLS, CDR2 YYNGEE. CDR3 length equals 15 residues. The CDR3 DNA reads TGTGCCAGCACCCCTCATGACAGGGGCGGCTACGAGCAGTACTTC. It codes for CASTPHDRGGYEQYF.

This clonotype was counted many times. The rearrangement uses TRBV9 and TRBJ2-5; 8 bases map to TRBD1. This CDR3 is 14 amino acids long. Trimming cost V 3 bases and J 5 bases; bases outside gene matches: 6. Germline V gene lookup returns CDR1 SGDLS and CDR2 YYNGEE. The CDR3 is CASSEQGVPETQYF. CDR3 in DNA: TGTGCCAGCAGCGAACAGGGGGTACCGGAGACCCAGTACTTC.

The chain couples TRBV2 to TRBJ1-5, with no clear D. The CDR3 has 10 residues. Germline CDR1 and CDR2: SNHLY and FYNNEI. With 4 bases removed from V and 11 bases from J, the gap between germline ends came to 6 bases. For the CDR3, the DNA is TGTGCCAGCAGTGGGCAGACCCAGCATTTT. Protein sequence: CASSGQTQHF.

The V gene is TRBV19, the J gene TRBJ1-2, with 7 bases identical to TRBD1. CDR3 length: 13 amino acids. Per germline, CDR1 LNHDA and CDR2 SQIVND (reference sequence). V lost 8 bases, J lost 2 bases, and 5 bases stayed unmatched. The CDR3 sequence: CASRQGGNYGYTF. The CDR3 DNA reads TGTGCCAGTCGACAGGGAGGCAACTATGGCTACACCTTC.

Here the CDR3 reads CATSRDRGKETQYF. The DNA of the CDR3 is TGTGCCACCAGCAGAGATCGGGGGAAAGAGACCCAGTACTTC. The rearrangement links TRBV15 to TRBJ2-5, with D perhaps matching TRBD2 (6 bases). CDR1 and CDR2 (germline): LNHNV, YYDKDF (reference sequence). V lost 0 bases and J lost 3, with 8 bases in between. The CDR3 is 14 amino acids.

The chain employs TRBV6-5 and TRBJ1-6; D remains ambiguous. The CDR3 sequence is 14 residues long. Germline-derived CDR1 and CDR2 are MNHEY and SVGAGI. V lost 8 bases, J lost 8 bases, and 16 bases lay in between. The CDR3 DNA reads as TGTGCCAGCGTCAGCGACCGTATGGATTCACCCCTCCACTTT. Translation: CASVSDRMDSPLHF.

This clonotype was counted only a few times. This could be a read error, since a much larger clone is one nucleotide away. In DNA, the CDR3 is TGTGCCAGTAGTGGGTGGACAAAGAACACTGAAGCTTTCTTT. It yields the protein CASSGWTKNTEAFF. This sequence joins TRBV19 and TRBJ1-1; D may be TRBD1 (5 bases). V dropped 5 bases and J dropped 1 base, with 11 bases sitting between them. Germline loops: CDR1 LNHDA, CDR2 SQIVND (reference sequence). The CDR3 runs to 14 residues.

The chain couples TRBV5-1 to TRBJ2-7; weak D call: TRBD2 (5 bases). Germline assignment: CDR1 SGHRS and CDR2 YFSETQ. V lost 2 bases, J lost 5 bases, and 17 bases lay in between. The CDR3 consists of 15 residues. CDR3: CASSLMRLGGHEQYF. The CDR3 bases are TGCGCCAGCAGCTTAATGCGGCTAGGAGGCCACGAGCAGTACTTC.

The chain combines TRBV10-3 with TRBJ1-1; the match to TRBD1 covers 7 bases. The ends lost 3 bases at V and 4 bases at J; junction bases unmatched: 5. The CDR3 loop spans 14 amino acids. Germline V gives CDR1 ENHRY, CDR2 SYGVKD. The CDR3 here is CAISDETGITEAFF. DNA for the CDR3: TGTGCCATCAGTGACGAGACAGGGATCACTGAAGCTTTCTTT.

This chain links TRBV7-9 with TRBJ1-4; the D is unclear. The V end lost 8 bases, the J end lost 6 bases, and 10 bases lay between the germline ends. CDR1 is SEHNR, CDR2 FQNEAQ, per germline (reference sequence). This CDR3 region has 12 residues. The CDR3 nucleotides read TGTGCCAGCTGCGAAGGCGATGAAAAACTGTTTTTT. This codes for CASCEGDEKLFF.

The chain uses TRBV20-1 and TRBJ1-2, with D unresolved. Germline V lookup: CDR1 DFQATT, CDR2 SNEGSKA (reference sequence). The CDR3 totals 14 residues. The V gene lost 2 bases and the J gene lost 2 bases, with 12 bases spanning the gap. CDR3 DNA: TGCAGTGCTAGAAGGGCTAACGCAAACTATGGCTACACCTTC. Its translation is CSARRANANYGYTF.

The V call is TRBV19, the J call TRBJ1-5; D gene ambiguous. The germline gives CDR1 LNHDA, CDR2 SQIVND (reference sequence). The CDR3 has 13 amino acids. Trimming took off 3 bases at V and 3 bases at J, with 6 bases between the two ends. The CDR3 coding sequence is TGTGCCAGTAGTATCTCAGACAATCAGCCCCAGCATTTT. Encoded protein: CASSISDNQPQHF. The whole variable domain, remainder taken from reference TRBV19 and TRBJ1-5, is DGGITQSPKYLFRKEGQNVTLSCEQNLNHDAMYWYRQDPGQGLRLIYYSQIVNDFQKGDIAEGYSVSREKKESFPLTVTSAQKNPTAFYLCASSISDNQPQHFGDGTRLSIL.

In this sample, this clonotype turned up once. The chain is built from TRBV19 and TRBJ1-1, with a weak D call TRBD1 (5 bases). Trimming removed 6 bases at V and 5 bases at J, with 22 bases between. CDR1 is LNHDA, CDR2 SQIVND, per germline (reference sequence). The CDR3 contains 16 residues. CDR3: CASRLFGRAVVTEAFF. CDR3 nucleotides: TGTGCCAGTAGACTCTTTGGCAGGGCGGTGGTGACTGAAGCTTTCTTT.

The chain carries TRBV29-1 and TRBJ2-7, with D possibly matching TRBD2 (5 bases). Germline loops: CDR1 SQVTM, CDR2 ANQGSEA. Trimming took off 6 bases at V and 1 base at J, with 13 bases between the two ends. The CDR3 covers 13 residues. CDR3 DNA: TGCAGCGTAAACGACGGGAAATCCTACGAGCAGTACTTC. It encodes CSVNDGKSYEQYF.

V usage is TRBV4-1 and J usage is TRBJ2-2; the D is unclear. Trimming pared 3 bases from V and 0 bases from J, leaving 8 bases between. The germline CDR1 and CDR2 sequences are MGHRA and YSYEKL. The length of the CDR3 is 15 residues. CDR3 in amino acids: CASSHRFSNTGELFF. In DNA, the CDR3 is TGCGCCAGCAGCCACCGCTTTTCGAACACCGGGGAGCTGTTTTTT.

This clonotype was seen ten or more times. The J gene is TRBJ1-5, the V gene TRBV12-3 or TRBV12-4; D is ambiguous. The CDR3 is 12 amino acids. V was trimmed by 1 base and J by 15 bases, leaving 13 bases between them. The CDR3, as DNA: TGTGCCAGCAGTTTAGATGGTAGGAACGGGCATTTT. Protein sequence: CASSLDGRNGHF.

The rearrangement joins TRBV19 to TRBJ1-1, with TRBD1 as a possible D gene (5 bases). Deletions cut 3 bases from V and 4 bases from J, with 18 bases between. CDR3 length: 16 amino acids. Looked up from germline, CDR1 is LNHDA and CDR2 is SQIVND (reference sequence). CDR3 amino acids: CASSIGQGRIGTEAFF. CDR3 in DNA: TGTGCCAGTAGTATCGGGCAGGGTCGCATTGGCACTGAAGCTTTCTTT.

In this sample, this clonotype turned up many times. The rearrangement joins TRBV12-3 or TRBV12-4 to TRBJ2-7; the match to TRBD2 covers 8 bases. The CDR3 runs to 13 residues. J lost 7 bases, V lost 1 base, and 3 bases had no gene match. The chain's CDR3 is CASSLVPGGEQYF. The DNA for the CDR3 is TGTGCCAGCAGTTTAGTCCCGGGGGGGGAGCAGTACTTC.